The sequence of this TCR beta chain was determined in a study of blood T cell repertoires in COVID-19. Study context: Samples of COVID-19 (acute and convalescent) were obtained from the United States, Italy and Spain. Sources were T cells, B-cell-depleted T cells, or PBMCs; the material itself was cDNA or gDNA.

This clone was seen a handful of times. Cohort 3 donors were reported recovered after two negative PCRs, clearance, or symptom resolution. Germline CDR1 MNHEY, CDR2 SVGEGT. The V and J ends lost 2 bases and 1 base, in that order; junction bases with no gene match: 6. The CDR3 covers 19 residues. In the authors' workflow: Amplifying reference gene primers gave estimates of nucleated cell counts. The repertoire was sequenced with immunoSEQ multiplex PCR; TCRdb's copy has only in-frame clones and lacks some. From that table come the V and J calls and clone size; the DNA was used to work out D and trimming. The sample consists of about 170,000 clones, roughly 83% of them appearing once.

The sequence was obtained from a woman aged 45-59 years who had recovered from COVID-19. The sample was PBMCs or T cells enriched from blood (not recorded which). The chain couples TRBV6-2 or TRBV6-3 to TRBJ2-1, with TRBD2 matching 15 bases. CDR3 sequence reads: CASSYRTSGRARSYNEQFF. The CDR3 DNA reads TGTGCCAGCAGTTACCGGACTAGCGGGAGGGCTAGATCCTACAATGAGCAGTTCTTC.